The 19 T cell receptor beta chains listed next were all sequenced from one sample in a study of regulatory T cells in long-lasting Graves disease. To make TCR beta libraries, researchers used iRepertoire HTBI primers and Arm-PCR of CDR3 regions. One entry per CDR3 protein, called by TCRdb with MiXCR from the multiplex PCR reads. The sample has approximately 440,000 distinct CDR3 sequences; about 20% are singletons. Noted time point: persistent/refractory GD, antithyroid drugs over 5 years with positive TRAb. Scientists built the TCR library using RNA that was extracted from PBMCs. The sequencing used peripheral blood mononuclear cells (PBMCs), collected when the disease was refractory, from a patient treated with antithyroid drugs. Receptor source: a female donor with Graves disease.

In nucleotides, the CDR3 is TGTGCCAGCAGCCGTTCAGGGGGCAATCAGCCCCAGCATTTT. This sequence encodes CASSRSGGNQPQHF. The V gene is TRBV14, the J gene TRBJ1-5, with D possibly matching TRBD1 (6 bases). V lost 4 bases and J lost 2, with 9 bases in between. CDR1 is SGHDN, CDR2 FVKESK, per germline. The CDR3 has 14 amino acids.

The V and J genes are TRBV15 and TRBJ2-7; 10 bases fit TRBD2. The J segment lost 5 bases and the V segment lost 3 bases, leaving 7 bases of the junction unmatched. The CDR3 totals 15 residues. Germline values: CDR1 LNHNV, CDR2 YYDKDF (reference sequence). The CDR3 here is CATSSKLAGINEQYF. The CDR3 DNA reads TGTGCCACCAGCAGTAAACTAGCGGGAATCAACGAGCAGTACTTC.

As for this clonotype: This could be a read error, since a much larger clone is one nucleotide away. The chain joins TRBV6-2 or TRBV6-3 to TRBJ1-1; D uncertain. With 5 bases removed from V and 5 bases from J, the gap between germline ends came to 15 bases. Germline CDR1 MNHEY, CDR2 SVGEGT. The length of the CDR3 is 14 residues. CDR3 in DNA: TGTGCCAGCAGTGAACGGGGTTCGTTGACTGAAGCTTTCTTT. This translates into CASSERGSLTEAFF.

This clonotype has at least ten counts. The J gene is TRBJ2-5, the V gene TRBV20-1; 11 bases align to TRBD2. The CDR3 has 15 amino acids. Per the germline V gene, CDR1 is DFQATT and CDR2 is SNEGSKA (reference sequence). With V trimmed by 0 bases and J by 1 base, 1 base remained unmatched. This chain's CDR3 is CSARDGTSGQETQYF. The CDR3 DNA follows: TGCAGTGCTAGAGACGGGACTAGCGGCCAAGAGACCCAGTACTTC.

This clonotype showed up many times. The CDR3 loop is CASSSRTRNEQFF. CDR3 DNA sequence: TGTGCCAGCAGCTCCCGGACTAGGAATGAGCAGTTCTTC. The rearrangement joins TRBV7-2 to TRBJ2-1, with TRBD2 matching 7 bases. Germline V lookup: CDR1 SGHTA, CDR2 FQGNSA. V lost 4 bases, J lost 7 bases, and 4 bases stayed unmatched. The CDR3 loop spans 13 amino acids. The full variable domain, completed using reference TRBV7-2 and TRBJ2-1, is GAGVSQSPSNKVTEKGKDVELRCDPISGHTALYWYRQSLGQGLEFLIYFQGNSAPDKSGLPSDRFSAERTGGSVSTLTIQRTQQEDSAVYLCASSSRTRNEQFFGPGTRLTVL.

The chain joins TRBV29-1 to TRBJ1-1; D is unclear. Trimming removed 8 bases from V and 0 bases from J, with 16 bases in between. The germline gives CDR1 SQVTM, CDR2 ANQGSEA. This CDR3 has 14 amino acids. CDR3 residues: CSLADNGMNTEAFF. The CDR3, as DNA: TGCAGCCTTGCGGATAATGGAATGAACACTGAAGCTTTCTTT. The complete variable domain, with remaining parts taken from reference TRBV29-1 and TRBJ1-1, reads SAVISQKPSRDICQRGTSLTIQCQVDSQVTMMFWYRQQPGQSLTLIATANQGSEATYESGFVIDKFPISRPNLTFSTLTVSNMSPEDSSIYLCSLADNGMNTEAFFGQGTRLTVV.

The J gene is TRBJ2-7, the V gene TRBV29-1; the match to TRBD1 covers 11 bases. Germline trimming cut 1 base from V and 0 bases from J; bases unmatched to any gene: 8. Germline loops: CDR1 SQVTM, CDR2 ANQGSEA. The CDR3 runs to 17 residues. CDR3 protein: CSVEAGGTGGGSYEQYF. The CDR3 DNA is TGCAGCGTTGAAGCCGGCGGGACAGGGGGGGGCTCCTACGAGCAGTACTTC.

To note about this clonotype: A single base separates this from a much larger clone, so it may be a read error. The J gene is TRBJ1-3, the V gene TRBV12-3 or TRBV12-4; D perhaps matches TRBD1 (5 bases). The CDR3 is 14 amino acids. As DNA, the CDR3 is TGTGCCGGCAGTCACAGGTTGGCAGGAAACACCATATATTTT. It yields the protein CAGSHRLAGNTIYF.

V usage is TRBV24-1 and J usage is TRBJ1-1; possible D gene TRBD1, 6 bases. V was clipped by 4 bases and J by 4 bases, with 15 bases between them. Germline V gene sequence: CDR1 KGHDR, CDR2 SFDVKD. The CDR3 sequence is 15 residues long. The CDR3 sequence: CATSDPKGGGTEAFF. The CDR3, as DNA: TGTGCCACCAGTGACCCAAAGGGGGGGGGCACTGAAGCTTTCTTT.

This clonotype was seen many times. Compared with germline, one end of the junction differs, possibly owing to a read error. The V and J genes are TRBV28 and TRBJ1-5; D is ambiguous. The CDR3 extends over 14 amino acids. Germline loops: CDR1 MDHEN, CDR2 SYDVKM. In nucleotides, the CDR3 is TGTGCCAGCAGGCGGTGGGAGGGCAATCAACCCCAGCATTTT. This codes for CASRRWEGNQPQHF.

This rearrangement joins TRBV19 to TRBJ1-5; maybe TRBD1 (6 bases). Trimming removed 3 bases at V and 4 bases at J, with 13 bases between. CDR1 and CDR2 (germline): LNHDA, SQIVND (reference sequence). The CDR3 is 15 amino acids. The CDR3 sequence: CASSIVQGGNQPQHF. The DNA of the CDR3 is TGTGCCAGTAGTATCGTACAGGGAGGTAATCAGCCCCAGCATTTT.

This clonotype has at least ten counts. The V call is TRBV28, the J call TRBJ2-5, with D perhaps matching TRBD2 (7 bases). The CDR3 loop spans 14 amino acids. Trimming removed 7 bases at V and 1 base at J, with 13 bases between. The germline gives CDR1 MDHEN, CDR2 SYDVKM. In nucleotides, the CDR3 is TGTGCCAGCACCAGGGCGGGGGCCCAAGAGACCCAGTACTTC. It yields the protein CASTRAGAQETQYF. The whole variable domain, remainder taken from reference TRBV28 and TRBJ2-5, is DVKVTQSSRYLVKRTGEKVFLECVQDMDHENMFWYRQDPGLGLRLIYFSYDVKMKEKGDIPEGYSVSREKKERFSLILESASTNQTSMYLCASTRAGAQETQYFGPGTRLLVL.

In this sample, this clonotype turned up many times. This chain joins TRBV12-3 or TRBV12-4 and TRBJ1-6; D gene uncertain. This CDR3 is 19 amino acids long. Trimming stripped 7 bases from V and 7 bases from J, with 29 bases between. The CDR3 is CASKRRLRNWLFLNSPLHF. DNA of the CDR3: TGTGCCAGCAAAAGGAGGTTGCGAAACTGGCTTTTCTTGAATTCACCCCTCCACTTT.

Here the CDR3 reads CASSYAETQYF. The CDR3 DNA is TGTGCCAGCAGTTACGCGGAGACCCAGTACTTC. The rearrangement links TRBV6-5 to TRBJ2-5; D is unresolved. The CDR3 is 11 residues long. V gave up 2 bases and J gave up 5 bases, with 3 bases separating them. Germline-derived CDR1 and CDR2 are MNHEY and SVGAGI.

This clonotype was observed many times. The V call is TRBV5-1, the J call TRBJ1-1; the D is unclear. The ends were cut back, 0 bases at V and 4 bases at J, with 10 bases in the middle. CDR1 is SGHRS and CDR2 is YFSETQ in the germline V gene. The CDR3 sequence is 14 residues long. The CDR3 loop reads CASSLDGVFTEAFF. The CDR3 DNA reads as TGCGCCAGCAGCTTGGATGGGGTTTTCACTGAAGCTTTCTTT.

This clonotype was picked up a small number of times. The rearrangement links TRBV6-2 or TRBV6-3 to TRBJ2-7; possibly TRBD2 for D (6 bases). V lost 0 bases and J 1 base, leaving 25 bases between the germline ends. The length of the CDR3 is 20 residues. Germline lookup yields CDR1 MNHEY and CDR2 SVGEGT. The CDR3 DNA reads TGTGCCAGCAGTTACTCCGCGTTGGACGGGAGTTCTTCGTTGTCCTACGAGCAGTACTTC. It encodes CASSYSALDGSSSLSYEQYF.

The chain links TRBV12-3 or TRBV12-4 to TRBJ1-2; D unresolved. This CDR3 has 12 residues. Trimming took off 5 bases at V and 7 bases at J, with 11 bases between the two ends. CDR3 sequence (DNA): TGTGCCAGCAGTGCGGCCGTCGTTGGCTACACCTTC. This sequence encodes CASSAAVVGYTF.

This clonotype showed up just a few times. The CDR3 bases are TGTGCCTGTAGCGGGAGGGCCGGGGAGCTGTTTTTT. This codes for CACSGRAGELFF. The V and J genes are TRBV30 and TRBJ2-2, with 11 positions matching TRBD2. CDR3 length: 12 residues. Germline-derived CDR1 and CDR2 are GTSNPN and SVGIG (reference sequence). The junction had 0 bases not matched to a gene; V was cut back by 6 bases and J by 6 bases.

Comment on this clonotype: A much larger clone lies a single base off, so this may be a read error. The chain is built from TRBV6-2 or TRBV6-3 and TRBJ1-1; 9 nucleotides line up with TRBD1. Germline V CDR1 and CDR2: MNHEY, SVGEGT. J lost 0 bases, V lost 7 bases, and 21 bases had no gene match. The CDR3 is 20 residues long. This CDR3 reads CASTKRATRTGANMNTEAFF. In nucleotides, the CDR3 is TGTGCCAGCACGAAAAGAGCTACCCGGACAGGGGCTAACATGAACACTGAAGCTTTCTTT.